The rows below give T cell receptor beta chains drawn from one sample of a study of shared clonotypes between healthy human individuals. TCRdb's table, derived via immunoSEQ multiplex PCR, lists solely in-frame clones and lacks some. The data hold about 2.1 million clones, with approximately 92% observed a single time. Material for sequencing was naive CD8+ T cells from PBMCs. These receptors all stem from a man between 18 and 35 years old in good health. Some clones in this sample may be carry-over from other donors' samples. CDR3s include the opening cysteine and the closing phenylalanine or tryptophan. Each record gives: V gene, D gene, J gene, clone size, CDR3 DNA, CDR3 protein. The D gene is left open where the match is weak. A row's size may be missing; if present it is once, few, many or a size class.

TRBV28,.,TRBJ1-6,.,TGTGCCAGCAGTTTGCGGAGTTACTCCTATAATTCACCCCTCCACTTT,CASSLRSYSYNSPLHF
TRBV28,TRBD1,TRBJ2-7,.,TGTGCCAGCAGACCGGGACAGGGGGCTTCCTACGAGCAGTACTTC,CASRPGQGASYEQYF
TRBV6-5,.,TRBJ1-2,.,TGTGCCAGCAGTTCCCACCCGTGGCAGAACTATGGCTACACCTTC,CASSSHPWQNYGYTF
TRBV6-4,.,TRBJ1-1,.,TGTGCCAGCAGTGACTCGACCGGGAACACTGAAGCTTTCTTT,CASSDSTGNTEAFF
TRBV10-2,.,TRBJ1-2,.,TGCGCCAGCAGTGAGTTCTCCTGGACGGAGACTTATGGCTACACCTTC,CASSEFSWTETYGYTF
TRBV11-2,.,TRBJ2-7,.,TGTGCCAGCAGCTTAGGGGGGTCCTACGAGCAGTACTTC,CASSLGGSYEQYF
TRBV27,TRBD2,TRBJ2-7,.,TGTGCCAGCAGTGGGGCGGGGGGGCCCTACGAGCAGTACTTC,CASSGAGGPYEQYF
TRBV11-2,.,TRBJ1-1,few,TGTGCCAGCAGGTCGGGGCCCAACACTGAAGCTTTCTTT,CASRSGPNTEAFF
TRBV4-2,.,TRBJ1-5,.,TGTGCCAGCAGCCAAGATCTCGGGGGACAGCCCCAGCATTTT,CASSQDLGGQPQHF
TRBV19,TRBD2,TRBJ2-5,.,TGTGCCAGTAGTATGCATCTAGCGGCACAAGAGACCCAGTACTTC,CASSMHLAAQETQYF
TRBV7-3,.,TRBJ2-7,.,TGTGCCAGCAGCTTAGGGGCCTCCTACGAGCAGTACTTC,CASSLGASYEQYF
TRBV28,.,TRBJ2-3,.,TGTGCCAGCAGTTTCGGAGACAGCACAGATACGCAGTATTTT,CASSFGDSTDTQYF
TRBV27,.,TRBJ1-1,.,TGTGCCAGCAGTTTCTTAGGGCCGAACACTGAAGCTTTCTTT,CASSFLGPNTEAFF
TRBV29-1,.,TRBJ1-2,.,TGCAGCGTTGGGCTTGAGGAGGGCACTAACTATGGCTACACCTTC,CSVGLEEGTNYGYTF
TRBV28,TRBD1,TRBJ1-1,.,TGTGCCAGCAGTTTCGGGACAGGGGGCACTGAAGCTTTCTTT,CASSFGTGGTEAFF
TRBV6-4,TRBD1,TRBJ1-5,.,TGTGCCAGCAGTTCGGACAGGAGCAATCAGCCCCAGCATTTT,CASSSDRSNQPQHF
TRBV29-1,.,TRBJ2-7,.,TGCAGCGTTGTGGATGGGAGTGGCTACGAGCAGTACTTC,CSVVDGSGYEQYF
TRBV9,TRBD2,TRBJ2-1,.,TGTGCCAGCAGCGCCACTAGCGGAGTCTACAATGAGCAGTTCTTC,CASSATSGVYNEQFF
TRBV19,TRBD2,TRBJ2-7,.,TGTGCCAGTAGTATGGCGCTAGCGGGGGGATACGAGCAGTACTTC,CASSMALAGGYEQYF
TRBV5-1,TRBD1,TRBJ2-1,.,TGCGCCAGCAGCTTGGGACAGGGGCACAATGAGCAGTTCTTC,CASSLGQGHNEQFF
TRBV28,TRBD1,TRBJ1-2,.,TGTGCCAGCAGTTTAGAGCCCGGGACAGGCGCAGGGCTTAATGGCTACACCTTC,CASSLEPGTGAGLNGYTF
TRBV7-9,.,TRBJ2-7,.,TGTGCCAGCAGCTTAGGAAGGGGCGACGAGCAGTACTTC,CASSLGRGDEQYF
TRBV6-5,.,TRBJ1-1,.,TGTGCCAGCAGTCCCCGGGAGGGGGACCCTGAAGCTTTCTTT,CASSPREGDPEAFF
TRBV25-1,TRBD1,TRBJ2-5,.,TGTGCCAGCAGTCTCAGGACAGGGGTGGAAGAGACCCAGTACTTC,CASSLRTGVEETQYF
TRBV4-3,.,TRBJ1-4,.,TGCGCCAGCAGCCGCGTGTCAGGTGCTAATGAAAAACTGTTTTTT,CASSRVSGANEKLFF
TRBV18,.,TRBJ2-3,.,TGTGCCAGCTCACTAATACAGGGTTGGGATACGCAGTATTTT,CASSLIQGWDTQYF